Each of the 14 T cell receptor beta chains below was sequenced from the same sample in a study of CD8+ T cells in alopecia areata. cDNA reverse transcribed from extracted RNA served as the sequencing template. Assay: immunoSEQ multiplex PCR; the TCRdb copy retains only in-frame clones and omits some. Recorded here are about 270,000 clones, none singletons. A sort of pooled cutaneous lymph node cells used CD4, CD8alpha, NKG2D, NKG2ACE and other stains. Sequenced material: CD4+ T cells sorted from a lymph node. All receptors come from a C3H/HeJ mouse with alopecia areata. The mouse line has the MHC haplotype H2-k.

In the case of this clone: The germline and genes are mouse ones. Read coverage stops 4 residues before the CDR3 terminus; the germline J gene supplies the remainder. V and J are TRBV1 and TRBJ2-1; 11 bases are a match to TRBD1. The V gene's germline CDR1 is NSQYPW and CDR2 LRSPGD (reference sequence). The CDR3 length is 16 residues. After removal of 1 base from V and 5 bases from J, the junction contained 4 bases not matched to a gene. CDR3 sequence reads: CTCSAVRDRGNAEQFF. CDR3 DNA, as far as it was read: TGCACCTGCAGTGCAGTCCGGGACAGGGGGAATGCT. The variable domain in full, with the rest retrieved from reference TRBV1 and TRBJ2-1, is VTLLEQNPRWRLVPRGQAVNLRCILKNSQYPWMSWYQQDLQKQLQWLFTLRSPGDKEVKSLPGADYLATRVTDTELRLQVANMSQGRTLYCTCSAVRDRGNAEQFFGPGTRLTVL.

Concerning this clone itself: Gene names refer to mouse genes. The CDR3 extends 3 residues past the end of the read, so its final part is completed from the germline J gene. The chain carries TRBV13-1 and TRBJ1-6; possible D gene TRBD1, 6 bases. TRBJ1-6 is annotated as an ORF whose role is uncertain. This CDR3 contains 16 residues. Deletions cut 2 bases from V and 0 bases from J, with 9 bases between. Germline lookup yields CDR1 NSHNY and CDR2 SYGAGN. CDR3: CASSDRGNSYNSPLYF. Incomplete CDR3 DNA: TGTGCCAGCAGTGACAGGGGTAATTCCTATAATTCGCCC.

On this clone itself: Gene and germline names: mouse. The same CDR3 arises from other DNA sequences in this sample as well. The CDR3 region is CAWSPGQLQDTQYF. Incomplete CDR3 DNA: TGTGCCTGGAGTCCGGGACAACTACAAGAC. The chain employs TRBV31 and TRBJ2-5; possibly TRBD1 for D (6 bases). The read ends 4 residues before the CDR3 terminus; that terminus is restored from the germline J gene. The V gene's germline CDR1 is GKSSPN and CDR2 SITVG. V lost 1 base and J 3 bases, leaving 11 bases between the germline ends. The CDR3 loop spans 14 amino acids.

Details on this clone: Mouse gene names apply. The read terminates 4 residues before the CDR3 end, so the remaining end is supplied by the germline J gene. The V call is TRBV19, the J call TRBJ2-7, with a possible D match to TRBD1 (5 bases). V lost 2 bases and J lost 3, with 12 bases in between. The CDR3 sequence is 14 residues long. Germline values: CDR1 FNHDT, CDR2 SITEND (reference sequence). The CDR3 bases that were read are TGTGCCAGCAGTATGGTGGACACCCTCTAT. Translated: CASSMVDTLY. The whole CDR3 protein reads CASSMVDTLYEQYF.

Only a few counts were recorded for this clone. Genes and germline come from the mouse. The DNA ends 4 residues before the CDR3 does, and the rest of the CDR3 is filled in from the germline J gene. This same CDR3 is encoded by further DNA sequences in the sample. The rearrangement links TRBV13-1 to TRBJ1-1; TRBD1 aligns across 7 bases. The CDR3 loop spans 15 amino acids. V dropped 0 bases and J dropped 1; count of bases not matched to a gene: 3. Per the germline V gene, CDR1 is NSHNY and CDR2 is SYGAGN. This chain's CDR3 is CASSDARTGNTEVFF. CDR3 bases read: TGTGCCAGCAGTGATGCTAGGACAGGGAACACA.

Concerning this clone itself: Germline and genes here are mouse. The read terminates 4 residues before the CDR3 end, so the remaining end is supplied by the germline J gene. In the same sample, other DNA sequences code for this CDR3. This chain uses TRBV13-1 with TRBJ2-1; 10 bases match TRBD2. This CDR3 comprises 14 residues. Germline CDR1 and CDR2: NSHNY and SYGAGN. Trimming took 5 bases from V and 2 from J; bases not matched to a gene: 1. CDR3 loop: CASRGLGDYAEQFF. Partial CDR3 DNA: TGTGCCAGCAGAGGACTGGGGGACTATGCT.

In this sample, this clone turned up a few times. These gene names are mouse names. CDR3 bases read: TGTGCCAGCAGCCCCGGGACTGGGGGGTCAAACACCGGG. It codes for CASSPGTGGSNTG. The whole CDR3 reads CASSPGTGGSNTGQLYF. The chain recombines TRBV19 with TRBJ2-2, with TRBD2 matching 12 bases. The read ends 4 residues shy of where the CDR3 ends; the end is completed using the germline J gene. Losses at the gene ends were 5 bases for V and 0 bases for J; bases not matched to a gene: 5. The CDR3 sequence is 17 residues long. Per germline, CDR1 FNHDT and CDR2 SITEND (reference sequence).

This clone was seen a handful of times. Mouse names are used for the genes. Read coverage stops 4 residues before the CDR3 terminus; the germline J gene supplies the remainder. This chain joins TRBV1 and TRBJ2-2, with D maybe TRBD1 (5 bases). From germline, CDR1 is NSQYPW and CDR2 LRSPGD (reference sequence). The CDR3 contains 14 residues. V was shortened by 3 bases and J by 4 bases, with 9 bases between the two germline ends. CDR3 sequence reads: CTCSAREVTGQLYF. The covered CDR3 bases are TGCACCTGCAGTGCCAGGGAGGTCACCGGG.

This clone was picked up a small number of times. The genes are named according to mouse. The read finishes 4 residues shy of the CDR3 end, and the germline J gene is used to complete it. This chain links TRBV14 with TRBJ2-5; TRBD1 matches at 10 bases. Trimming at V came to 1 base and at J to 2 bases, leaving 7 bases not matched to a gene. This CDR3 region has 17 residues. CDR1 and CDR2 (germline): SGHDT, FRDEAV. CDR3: CASSFGTGELSQDTQYF. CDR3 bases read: TGTGCCAGCAGTTTCGGGACAGGGGAGTTAAGCCAAGAC.

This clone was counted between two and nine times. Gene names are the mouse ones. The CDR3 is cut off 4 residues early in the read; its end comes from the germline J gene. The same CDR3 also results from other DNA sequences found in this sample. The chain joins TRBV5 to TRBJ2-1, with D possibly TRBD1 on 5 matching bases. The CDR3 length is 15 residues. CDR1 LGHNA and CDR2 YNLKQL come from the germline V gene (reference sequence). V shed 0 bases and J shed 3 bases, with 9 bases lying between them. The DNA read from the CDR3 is TGTGCCAGCAGCCAAGATCTAGGGGTCTATGCT. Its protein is CASSQDLGVYA. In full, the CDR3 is CASSQDLGVYAEQFF.

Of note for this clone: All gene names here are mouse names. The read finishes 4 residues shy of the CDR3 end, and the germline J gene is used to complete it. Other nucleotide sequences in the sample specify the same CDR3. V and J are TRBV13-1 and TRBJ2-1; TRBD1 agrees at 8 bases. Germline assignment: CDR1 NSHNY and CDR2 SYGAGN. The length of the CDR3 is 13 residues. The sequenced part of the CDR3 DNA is TGTGCCAGCAGTGGGACAGGGCGGGCT. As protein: CASSGTGRA. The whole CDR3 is CASSGTGRAEQFF.

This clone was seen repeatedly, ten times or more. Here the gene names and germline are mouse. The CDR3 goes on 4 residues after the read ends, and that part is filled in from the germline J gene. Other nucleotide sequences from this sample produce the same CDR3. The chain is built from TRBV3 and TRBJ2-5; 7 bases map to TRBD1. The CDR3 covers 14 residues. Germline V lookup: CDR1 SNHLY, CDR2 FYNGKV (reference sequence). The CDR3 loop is CASSLAGQEDTQYF. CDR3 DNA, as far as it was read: TGTGCCAGCAGCTTAGCAGGACAGGAAGAC.

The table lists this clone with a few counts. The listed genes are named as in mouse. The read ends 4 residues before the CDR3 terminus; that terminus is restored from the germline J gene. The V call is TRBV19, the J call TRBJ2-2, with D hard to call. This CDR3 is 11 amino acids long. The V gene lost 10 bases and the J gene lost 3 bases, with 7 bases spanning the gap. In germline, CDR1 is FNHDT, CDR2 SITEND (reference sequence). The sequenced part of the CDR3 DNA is TGTGCCGCAAGGGACACCGGG. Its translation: CAARDTG. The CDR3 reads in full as CAARDTGQLYF.

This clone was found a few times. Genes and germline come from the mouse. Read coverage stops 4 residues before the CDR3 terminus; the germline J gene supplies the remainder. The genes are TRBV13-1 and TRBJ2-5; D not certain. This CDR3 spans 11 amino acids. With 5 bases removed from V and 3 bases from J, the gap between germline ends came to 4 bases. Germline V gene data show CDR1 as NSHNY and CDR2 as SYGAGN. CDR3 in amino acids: CASRGQDTQYF. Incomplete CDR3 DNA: TGTGCCAGCAGAGGTCAAGAC.